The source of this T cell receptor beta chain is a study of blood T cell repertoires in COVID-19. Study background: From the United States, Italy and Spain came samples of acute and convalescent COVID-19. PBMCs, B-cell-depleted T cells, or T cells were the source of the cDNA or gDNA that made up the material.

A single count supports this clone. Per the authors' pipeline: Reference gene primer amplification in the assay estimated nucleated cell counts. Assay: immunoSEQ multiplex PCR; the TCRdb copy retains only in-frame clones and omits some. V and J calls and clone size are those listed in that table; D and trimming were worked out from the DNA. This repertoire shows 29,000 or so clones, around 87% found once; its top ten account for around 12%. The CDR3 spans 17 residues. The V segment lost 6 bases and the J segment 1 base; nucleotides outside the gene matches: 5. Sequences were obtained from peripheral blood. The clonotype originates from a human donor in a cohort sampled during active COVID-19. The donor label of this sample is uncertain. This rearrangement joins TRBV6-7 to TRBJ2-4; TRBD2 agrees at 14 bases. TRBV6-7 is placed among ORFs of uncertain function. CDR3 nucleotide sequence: TGTGCCAGCAGACCCCGGACTAGCGGGAGGGCCAAAAACATTCAGTACTTC. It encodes CASRPRTSGRAKNIQYF.